This TCR beta chain was found in a study of identical twins. TCRdb fed the 5' RACE reads into MiXCR, producing one record per CDR3 protein. The repertoire has around 480,000 distinct CDR3 sequences, 13% to 15% of them found once; the top ten carry 0.8% to 1%. Germline V CDR1 and CDR2: DFQATT, SNEGSKA (reference sequence). This CDR3 has 11 amino acids. V dropped 5 bases and J dropped 6 bases, with 9 bases sitting between them. This clonotype was seen at least ten times. This sample also appeared in a second study, on yellow fever vaccine responses in identical twins.

Sequenced sample: CD4+ T cells sorted from blood. J is TRBJ2-3 and V is TRBV20-1, with unresolved D. This clonotype was sampled from a woman between 18 and 29 years old in good health. CDR3 loop: CSALRGDTQYF. CDR3 DNA: TGCAGTGCTCTTCGTGGCGATACGCAGTATTTT.